This TCR beta chain originates from a study of cytomegalovirus exposure and HLA in healthy donors. Study at large: Among a few hundred genotyped donors, 65% to 90% fell in the Caucasian-associated ancestry cluster.

This CDR3 is built from 14 residues. Germline lookup yields CDR1 SGHDT and CDR2 YYEEEE. V lost 1 base and J 6 bases, leaving 11 bases between the germline ends. Primers for the PCR totalled 60 Vbeta and 13 Jbeta. Repertoires were generated with immunoSEQ multiplex PCR, while TCRdb's copy carries only in-frame clones and drops some. The sample lists 200,000 to 300,000 clones; about 83% were seen once. V is TRBV5-6 and J is TRBJ2-1; the D is unclear. Sequenced: PBMCs. This TCR came from a woman in her forties in good health and CMV-seropositive. CDR3: CASSLLETSNEQFF. CDR3 nucleotides: TGTGCCAGCAGCTTGTTAGAAACTTCCAATGAGCAGTTCTTC. The variable domain in full, with the rest retrieved from reference TRBV5-6 and TRBJ2-1, is DAGVTQSPTHLIKTRGQQVTLRCSPKSGHDTVSWYQQALGQGPQFIFQYYEEEERQRGNFPDRFSGHQFPNYSSELNVNALLLGDSALYLCASSLLETSNEQFFGPGTRLTVL.